This TCR beta chain is drawn from a study of somatic mutations in cytotoxic T cells in rheumatoid arthritis. Turning to the study itself: Some V beta antibody-stained T-cell populations were flow-sorted at nearly 100% purity, including V beta1+ cells sequenced for TCRB.

This clone has just one count. Antigen: not known. Here immunoSEQ multiplex PCR was the method, and the copy in TCRdb shows in-frame clones only, minus some. The table lists thousands of clones, around nine tenths of them singletons. The study pulled out CD4+ and CD8+ cells with positive magnetic bead selection and then checked their purity by flow cytometry. The CDR3 has 17 amino acids. V dropped 5 bases and J dropped 8; count of bases not matched to a gene: 10. Germline V gene sequence: CDR1 SEHNR, CDR2 FQNEAQ (reference sequence). General study findings and limits: Clonality of CD8+ T cells, which was compared between rheumatoid arthritis patients and age-matched healthy controls, did not differ significantly. Clonality of CD8+ cells rose with age in rheumatoid arthritis patients but not healthy controls.

The rearrangement uses TRBV7-9 and TRBJ2-1, with TRBD2 matching over 15 bases. Sequenced: CD8+ T cells sorted from blood. This receptor was taken from a woman between 50 and 59 years old with rheumatoid arthritis. This chain's CDR3 is CASSTRTSGGAFDEQFF. The CDR3 DNA reads as TGTGCCAGCAGCACACGGACTAGCGGGGGGGCATTCGATGAGCAGTTCTTC. Complete variable domain (other parts from reference TRBV7-9 and TRBJ2-1): DTGVSQNPRHKITKRGQNVTFRCDPISEHNRLYWYRQTLGQGPEFLTYFQNEAQLEKSRLLSDRFSAERPKGSFSTLEIQRTEQGDSAMYLCASSTRTSGGAFDEQFFGPGTRLTVL.